Sequencing of this TCR beta chain was carried out in a study of STAT5B mutations in CD4+ large granular lymphocyte leukemia. Only in-frame clones appear in the TCRdb table, and some are missing; sequencing was by immunoSEQ multiplex PCR. The sample shows some 35,000 clones, 69% of them seen only once. The material sequenced was CD4+ T cells from blood buffy coats. The receptor's source is a human donor in good health.

This chain's CDR3 is CASSSPLQGQPQHF. The CDR3 region has the DNA TGTGCCAGCAGTTCTCCCCTCCAGGGTCAGCCCCAGCATTTT. The chain recombines TRBV6-5 with TRBJ1-5; D is possibly TRBD1 (5 bases). Trimming left V 4 bases short and J 6 bases short, with 13 bases between. The CDR3 totals 14 residues. Per the germline V gene, CDR1 is MNHEY and CDR2 is SVGAGI.